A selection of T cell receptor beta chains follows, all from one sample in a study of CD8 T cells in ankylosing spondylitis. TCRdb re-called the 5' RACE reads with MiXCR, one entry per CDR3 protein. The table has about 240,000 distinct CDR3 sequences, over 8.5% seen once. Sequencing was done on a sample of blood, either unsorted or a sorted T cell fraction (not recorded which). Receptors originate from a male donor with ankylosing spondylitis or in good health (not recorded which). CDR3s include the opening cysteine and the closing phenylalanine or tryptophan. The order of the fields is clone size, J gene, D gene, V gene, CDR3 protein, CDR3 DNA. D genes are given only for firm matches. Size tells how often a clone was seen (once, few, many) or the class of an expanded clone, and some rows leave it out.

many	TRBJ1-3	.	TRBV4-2	CASSQDRAGNTIYF	TGTGCCAGCAGCCAAGACAGGGCTGGAAACACCATATATTTT
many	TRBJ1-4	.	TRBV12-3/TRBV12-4	CASSRQTDEKLFF	TGTGCCAGCAGTCGACAGACTGATGAAAAACTGTTTTTT
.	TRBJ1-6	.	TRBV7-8	CASSSLPARGNSPLHF	TGTGCCAGCAGCTCTCTACCGGCCAGGGGTAATTCACCCCTCCACTTT
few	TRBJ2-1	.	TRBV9	CASSVAGGGRNEQFF	TGTGCCAGCAGCGTAGCCGGAGGAGGGCGGAATGAGCAGTTCTTC
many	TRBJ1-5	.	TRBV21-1	CASSKGEGRGWPRGQPQHF	TGTGCCAGCAGCAAAGGGGAAGGCAGGGGTTGGCCCCGGGGTCAGCCCCAGCATTTT
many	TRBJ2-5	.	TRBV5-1	CASSIEETQYF	TGCGCCAGCAGCATTGAAGAGACCCAGTACTTC
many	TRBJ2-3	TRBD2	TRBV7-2	CASSFGDYFTDTQYF	TGTGCCAGCAGCTTTGGGGACTATTTCACAGATACGCAGTATTTT
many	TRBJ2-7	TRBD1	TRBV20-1	CSSSPGQTYEQYF	TGCAGTTCTTCACCGGGACAGACCTACGAGCAGTACTTC
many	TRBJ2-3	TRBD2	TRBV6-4	CASSEAGGGDTQYF	TGTGCCAGCAGTGAGGCGGGAGGAGGAGATACGCAGTATTTT
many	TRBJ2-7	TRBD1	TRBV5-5	CASTRDAGQGSYEQYF	TGTGCCAGCACCCGAGACGCGGGACAGGGCTCCTACGAGCAGTACTTC
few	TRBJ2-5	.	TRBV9	CASSVSTRGGETQYF	TGTGCCAGCAGCGTCTCCACCAGGGGAGGAGAGACCCAGTACTTC
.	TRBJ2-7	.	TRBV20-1	CSASLARAGEQYF	TGCAGTGCTAGTCTCGCGCGGGCGGGCGAGCAGTACTTC
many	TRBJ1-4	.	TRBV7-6	CASSPLGGSFNEKLFF	TGTGCCAGCAGCCCCCTCGGGGGGTCCTTTAATGAAAAACTGTTTTTT
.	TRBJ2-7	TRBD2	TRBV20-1	CSARGTSGTVSDEQYF	TGCAGTGCTAGAGGGACTAGCGGGACGGTTAGCGACGAGCAGTACTTC
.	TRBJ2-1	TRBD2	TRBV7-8	CASSTGTSGRWNEQFF	TGTGCCAGCAGCACCGGGACTAGCGGGAGATGGAATGAGCAGTTCTTC
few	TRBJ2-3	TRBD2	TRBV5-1	CASSLAPGAGADTQYF	TGCGCCAGCAGCTTGGCCCCCGGAGCGGGAGCAGATACGCAGTATTTT
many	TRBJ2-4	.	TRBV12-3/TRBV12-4	CASMTSENIQYF	TGTGCCAGCATGACTAGTGAAAACATTCAGTACTTC
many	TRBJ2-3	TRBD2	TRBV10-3	CALGLAGGAGTQYF	TGTGCCCTCGGACTAGCGGGAGGTGCGGGTACGCAGTATTTT
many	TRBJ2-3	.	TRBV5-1	CASSVPLSTDTQYF	TGCGCCAGCAGCGTACCGCTTAGCACAGATACGCAGTATTTT
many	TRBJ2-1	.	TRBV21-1	CASRNGEGLAGGKGDNEQFF	TGTGCCAGCAGAAATGGAGAGGGACTAGCGGGAGGGAAAGGAGACAATGAGCAGTTCTTC
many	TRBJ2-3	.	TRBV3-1	CASSQHNTDTQYF	TGTGCCAGCAGCCAACACAACACAGATACGCAGTATTTT
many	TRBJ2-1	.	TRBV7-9	CASSFSYEQFF	TGTGCCAGCAGCTTTAGTTATGAGCAGTTCTTC
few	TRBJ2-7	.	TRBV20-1	CSARRDPGEQYF	TGCAGTGCCCGAAGGGACCCGGGGGAGCAGTACTTC
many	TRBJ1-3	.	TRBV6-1	CASSKVGGQYTIYF	TGTGCCAGCAGTAAAGTAGGAGGGCAATACACCATATATTTT
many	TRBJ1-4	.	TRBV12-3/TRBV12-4	CASSRRQSNEKLFF	TGTGCCAGCAGTCGTCGACAGTCTAATGAAAAACTGTTTTTT
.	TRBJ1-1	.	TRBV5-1	CASSPMGARSTEAFF	TGCGCCAGCAGCCCGATGGGGGCGAGGTCCACTGAAGCTTTCTTT
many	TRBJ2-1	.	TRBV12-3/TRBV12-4	CASSPPRAGANNEQFF	TGTGCCAGCAGCCCACCCCGGGCGGGGGCAAACAATGAGCAGTTCTTC
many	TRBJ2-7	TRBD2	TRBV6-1	CASSELGLAGYEQYF	TGTGCCAGCAGTGAACTGGGACTAGCGGGCTACGAGCAGTACTTC
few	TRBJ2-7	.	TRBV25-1	CASSESRGAPNSYEQYF	TGTGCCAGCAGTGAATCTAGAGGGGCTCCTAACTCCTACGAGCAGTACTTC
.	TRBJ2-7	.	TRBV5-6	CASSFGGPPYEQYF	TGTGCCAGCAGCTTCGGGGGGCCGCCCTACGAGCAGTACTTC
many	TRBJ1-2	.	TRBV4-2	CASSQDMSNYGYTF	TGTGCCAGCAGCCAAGATATGTCGAACTATGGCTACACCTTC
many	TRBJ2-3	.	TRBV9	CASSVVHGAGTDTQYF	TGTGCCAGCAGCGTAGTTCACGGGGCGGGGACAGATACGCAGTATTTT
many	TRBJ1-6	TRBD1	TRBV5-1	CASSLELQGSSYNSPLHF	TGCGCCAGCAGCTTGGAACTACAGGGGAGCTCCTATAATTCACCCCTCCACTTT
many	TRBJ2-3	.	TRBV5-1	CASSLPFSRTDTQYF	TGCGCCAGCAGCTTGCCGTTCTCTCGCACAGATACGCAGTATTTT
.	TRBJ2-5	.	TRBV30	CAWSLTTGRRQETQYF	TGTGCCTGGAGCCTAACGACGGGGAGGCGACAAGAGACCCAGTACTTC
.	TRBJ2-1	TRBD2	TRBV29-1	CSVVEAGVENEQFF	TGCAGCGTTGTAGAAGCGGGGGTGGAGAATGAGCAGTTCTTC
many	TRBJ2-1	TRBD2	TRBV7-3	CASSPTLAGGHNEQFF	TGTGCCAGCAGCCCCACACTAGCGGGGGGGCATAATGAGCAGTTCTTC
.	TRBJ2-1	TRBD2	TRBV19	CASTGLAGGPSNEQFF	TGTGCCAGTACGGGACTAGCGGGAGGGCCCAGCAATGAGCAGTTCTTC
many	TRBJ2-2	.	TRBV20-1	CSARGGFWGSTGELFF	TGCAGTGCTAGGGGGGGTTTCTGGGGCAGCACCGGGGAGCTGTTTTTT
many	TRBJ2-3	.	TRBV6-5	CASSYGSGGATDTQYF	TGTGCCAGCAGTTACGGTAGCGGCGGAGCCACAGATACGCAGTATTTT
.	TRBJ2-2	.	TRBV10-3	CAILPGAGTGELFF	TGTGCCATCCTTCCCGGGGCGGGCACCGGGGAGCTGTTTTTT
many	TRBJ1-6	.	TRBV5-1	CASSPQDSQNSPLHF	TGCGCCAGCAGCCCCCAGGACAGTCAGAATTCACCCCTCCACTTT
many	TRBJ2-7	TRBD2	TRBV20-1	CSARGVYIGGEQYF	TGCAGTGCTAGAGGCGTCTATATCGGGGGGGAGCAGTACTTC
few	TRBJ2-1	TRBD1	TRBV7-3	CASSTQGGNEQFF	TGTGCCAGCAGCACACAGGGGGGTAATGAGCAGTTCTTC
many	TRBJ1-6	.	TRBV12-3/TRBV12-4	CASSFNAGRNSPLHF	TGTGCCAGCAGTTTTAACGCCGGACGGAATTCACCCCTCCACTTT
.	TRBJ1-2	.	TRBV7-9	CASSLGEGRYGYTF	TGTGCCAGCAGCCTAGGGGAGGGGAGGTATGGCTACACCTTC
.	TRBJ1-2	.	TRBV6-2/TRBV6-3	CASSQPGTPLDGYTF	TGTGCCAGCAGCCAACCCGGGACACCCTTGGATGGCTACACCTTC
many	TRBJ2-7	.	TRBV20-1	CSARDLGIGEQYF	TGCAGTGCTAGAGATCTAGGGATCGGCGAGCAGTACTTC
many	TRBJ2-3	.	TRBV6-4	CASSDGSTDTQYF	TGTGCCAGCAGTGACGGTAGCACAGATACGCAGTATTTT
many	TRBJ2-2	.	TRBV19	CASTQGPNTGELFF	TGTGCCAGTACCCAGGGGCCGAACACCGGGGAGCTGTTTTTT
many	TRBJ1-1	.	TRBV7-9	CASSLMGEDTEAFF	TGTGCCAGCAGCTTAATGGGGGAGGACACTGAAGCTTTCTTT
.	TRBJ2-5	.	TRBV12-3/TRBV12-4	CASTNSGRGPEQTQYF	TGTGCCAGCACCAACAGCGGTCGGGGGCCGGAACAGACCCAGTACTTC
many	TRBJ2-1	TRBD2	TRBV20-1	CSVRLTGTSGGSSYNEQFF	TGCAGTGTTCGACTTACCGGGACTAGCGGGGGGAGCTCCTACAATGAGCAGTTCTTC
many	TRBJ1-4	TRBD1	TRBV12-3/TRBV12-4	CASTYRGRGEKLFF	TGTGCCAGCACCTACAGGGGGCGCGGTGAAAAACTGTTTTTT
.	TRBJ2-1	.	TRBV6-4	CASSDSDNNEQFF	TGTGCCAGCAGTGACTCGGACAACAATGAGCAGTTCTTC
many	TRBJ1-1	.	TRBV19	CASSMGNTEAFF	TGTGCCAGTAGTATGGGGAACACTGAAGCTTTCTTT
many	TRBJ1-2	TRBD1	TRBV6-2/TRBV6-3	CASSFDLYDGTVYGYTF	TGTGCCAGCAGTTTCGACCTTTACGACGGGACAGTCTATGGCTACACCTTC
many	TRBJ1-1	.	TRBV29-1	CSAEGSAYEAFF	TGCAGCGCGGAGGGTTCAGCCTATGAAGCTTTCTTT